Reported below is one T cell receptor beta chain. Its antigen is not known. This entry is derived from a study of response to subunit inactivated influenza vaccine. TCRdb reanalysed the RT-PCR reads using MiXCR and keeps one entry per CDR3 protein. The sample includes 500,000 or so distinct CDR3 sequences, 16% of them seen just once. The ends lost 1 base at V and 4 bases at J; junction bases unmatched: 9. This CDR3 comprises 16 residues. CDR1 SGHTA and CDR2 FQGTGA come from the germline V gene. Study results and caveats: Authors suggested seasonal influenza vaccinations each recruit few new T cells.

Here the sequenced sample was CD4+ T cells sorted from PBMCs, taken roughly 24 months after vaccination. The genes are TRBV7-3 and TRBJ1-1, with TRBD1 matching 7 bases. The clonotype was recovered from a man aged 45-69 years who received an inactivated influenza vaccine. The CDR3 sequence is CASSLSRPGGATEAFF. The CDR3, as DNA: TGTGCCAGCAGCTTAAGCCGACCAGGGGGGGCCACTGAAGCTTTCTTT.